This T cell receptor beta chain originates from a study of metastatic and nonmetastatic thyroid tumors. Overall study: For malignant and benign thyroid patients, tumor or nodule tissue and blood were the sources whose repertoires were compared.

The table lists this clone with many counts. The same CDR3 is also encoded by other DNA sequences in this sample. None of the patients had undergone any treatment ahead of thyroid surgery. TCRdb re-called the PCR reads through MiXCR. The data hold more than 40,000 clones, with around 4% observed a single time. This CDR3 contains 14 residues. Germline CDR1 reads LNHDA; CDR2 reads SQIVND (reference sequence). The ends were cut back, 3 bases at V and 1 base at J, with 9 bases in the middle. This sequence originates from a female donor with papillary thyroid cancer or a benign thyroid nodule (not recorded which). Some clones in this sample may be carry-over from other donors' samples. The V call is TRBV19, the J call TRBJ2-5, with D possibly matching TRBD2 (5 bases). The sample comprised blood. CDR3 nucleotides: TGTGCCAGTAGTATCGGCGGGTTCCAAGAGACCCAGTACTTC. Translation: CASSIGGFQETQYF.